These 29 T cell receptor beta chains share one sample of origin, sequenced in a study of early stage breast cancer tumors. TCRdb's table, derived via immunoSEQ multiplex PCR, lists solely in-frame clones and lacks some. Of about 28,000 clones in the sample, around three fifths were seen once. Sample: breast tumor tissue. These receptors originate from a person between 50 and 60 years old with breast cancer.

The chain has TRBV9 and TRBJ2-3, with 14 bases matching TRBD2. Germline lookup yields CDR1 SGDLS and CDR2 YYNGEE. CDR3 length: 19 residues. J was trimmed by 4 bases and V by 4 bases; bases with no gene match: 14. The CDR3 DNA sequence: TGTGCCAGCAGCCCGGGAGCCGGGACTAGCGGGAGTGTAGCAGATACGCAGTATTTT. Translated: CASSPGAGTSGSVADTQYF.

The V and J genes are TRBV29-1 and TRBJ1-1, with no clear D. The length of the CDR3 is 13 residues. The V and J ends lost 5 bases and 8 bases respectively, with 18 bases between them. CDR1 is SQVTM and CDR2 is ANQGSEA in the germline V gene. In DNA, the CDR3 is TGCAGCGTTACGAGAGCCCTCCTTGGGGAAGCTTTCTTT. This codes for CSVTRALLGEAFF.

This clone turned up a few times. The genes are TRBV27 and TRBJ2-5, with D unresolved. The germline V and J ends were trimmed by 5 bases and 1 base, with 14 bases remaining between them. The CDR3 consists of 15 residues. Looked up from germline, CDR1 is MNHEY and CDR2 is SMNVEV (reference sequence). The CDR3 is CASSLYWALQETQYF. The CDR3 DNA sequence: TGTGCCAGCAGTCTCTACTGGGCGCTCCAAGAGACCCAGTACTTC.

V gene TRBV5-1 combines with J gene TRBJ2-3; 10 bases match TRBD2. The CDR3 loop spans 18 amino acids. In germline, CDR1 is SGHRS, CDR2 YFSETQ. V lost 0 bases and J lost 0; bases outside the gene matches: 7. The CDR3 DNA follows: TGCGCCAGCAGCTTGGGAGCGGGAGGGCCCTTTAGCACAGATACGCAGTATTTT. Translated, it gives CASSLGAGGPFSTDTQYF.

The V and J genes are TRBV15 and TRBJ2-5; no clear D gene. The V gene lost 0 bases and the J gene lost 4 bases, with 12 bases spanning the gap. The germline V gene encodes CDR1 LNHNV and CDR2 YYDKDF (reference sequence). CDR3 length equals 15 residues. CDR3 sequence reads: CATSRDPLDGETQYF. The CDR3 DNA follows: TGTGCCACCAGCAGAGACCCCTTGGATGGAGAGACCCAGTACTTC.

This chain joins TRBV5-1 and TRBJ1-2, with D perhaps matching TRBD1 (6 bases). Germline V gene lookup returns CDR1 SGHRS and CDR2 YFSETQ. Between the trimmed V and J ends, which lost 0 bases and 5 bases, there was a span of 8 bases. The CDR3 spans 13 residues. Here the CDR3 reads CASSLAGEYGYTF. As DNA, the CDR3 is TGCGCCAGCAGCTTGGCAGGGGAGTATGGCTACACCTTC.

V usage is TRBV10-2 and J usage is TRBJ2-7; 12 bases align to TRBD2. CDR1 is WSHSY and CDR2 is SAAADI in the germline V gene. V lost 7 bases and J lost 3; bases outside the gene matches: 4. The CDR3 spans 14 residues. CDR3 nucleotides: TGCGCCAGCAAACAACTAGCGGGAGGCTACGAGCAGTACTTC. It yields the protein CASKQLAGGYEQYF.

This chain joins TRBV7-8 and TRBJ2-3; 8 bases fit TRBD2. Germline trimming cut 2 bases from V and 2 bases from J; bases unmatched to any gene: 3. Germline CDR1 reads SGHVS; CDR2 reads FQNEAQ. This CDR3 region has 15 residues. CDR3 region: CASSLSGGNTDTQYF. The CDR3 DNA follows: TGTGCCAGCAGCTTAAGCGGGGGAAACACAGATACGCAGTATTTT.

This clone has a single count. The rearrangement uses TRBV5-6 and TRBJ1-4; TRBD1 might be the D (5 bases). Looked up from germline, CDR1 is SGHDT and CDR2 is YYEEEE. The CDR3 extends over 14 amino acids. Trimming took off 2 bases at V and 11 bases at J, with 16 bases between the two ends. The CDR3 sequence is CASSFGTEAWKLFF. The CDR3 region has the DNA TGTGCCAGCAGCTTTGGGACGGAGGCTTGGAAACTGTTTTTT.

The CDR3 loop is CASGLAGVYEQYF. CDR3 DNA: TGTGCCAGTGGGCTAGCGGGAGTCTACGAGCAGTACTTC. The chain joins TRBV27 to TRBJ2-7; 10 bases are a match to TRBD2. The CDR3 has 13 amino acids. Per the germline V gene, CDR1 is MNHEY and CDR2 is SMNVEV (reference sequence). The junction had 5 bases not matched to a gene; V was cut back by 9 bases and J by 3 bases.

In its sample, this clone was seen once. The chain is built from TRBV7-8 and TRBJ2-5; TRBD2 agrees at 9 bases. The V segment lost 5 bases and the J segment 2 bases; nucleotides outside the gene matches: 6. CDR1 SGHVS and CDR2 FQNEAQ come from the germline V gene. This CDR3 is 15 amino acids long. The CDR3 here is CASSPGGLAQETQYF. The CDR3 DNA reads as TGTGCCAGCAGCCCAGGGGGACTAGCACAAGAGACCCAGTACTTC.

This clone is a singleton in its sample. The chain uses TRBV10-3 and TRBJ2-1; TRBD2 matches 10 bases. This CDR3 has 13 residues. V lost 10 bases, J lost 3 bases, and 3 bases stayed unmatched. From germline, CDR1 is ENHRY and CDR2 SYGVKD. CDR3 residues: CATLAGDYNEQFF. CDR3 nucleotides: TGTGCCACCCTAGCGGGAGACTACAATGAGCAGTTCTTC.

This clone occurred once. The chain couples TRBV19 to TRBJ2-1, with D uncertain. Germline CDR1 LNHDA, CDR2 SQIVND (reference sequence). The CDR3 loop spans 12 amino acids. Trimming removed 4 bases at V and 7 bases at J, with 8 bases between. CDR3 bases: TGTGCCAGTAGTACTCGGTTGAATGAGCAGTTCTTC. It is translated as CASSTRLNEQFF.

In this sample, this clone turned up a few times. CDR3 bases: TGTGCCGCCGGGCCGGGCTACGAGCAGTACTTC. Its protein is CAAGPGYEQYF. The rearrangement uses TRBV10-3 and TRBJ2-7; D not certain. The CDR3 has 11 amino acids. Trimming cost V 11 bases and J 3 bases, with 11 bases left between them. Germline V CDR1 and CDR2: ENHRY, SYGVKD.

This chain's CDR3 is CSAGAAEQFF. Here the CDR3 DNA reads TGCAGTGCTGGAGCGGCGGAGCAGTTCTTC. The gene calls are TRBV20-1 and TRBJ2-1; perhaps TRBD2 as D (5 bases). The V end was cut by 5 bases, the J end by 10 bases, with 9 bases between. The CDR3 is 10 amino acids. Germline values: CDR1 DFQATT, CDR2 SNEGSKA (reference sequence).

The genes are TRBV29-1 and TRBJ2-5; 7 nucleotides line up with TRBD2. The trim removed 7 bases at V and 2 bases at J, leaving 4 bases unmatched. Germline-derived CDR1 and CDR2 are SQVTM and ANQGSEA. The CDR3 loop spans 12 amino acids. DNA of the CDR3: TGCAGCGGAAGACTAGCTCAAGAGACCCAGTACTTC. Its translation: CSGRLAQETQYF.

This clone came up a few times. The chain is built from TRBV10-3 and TRBJ1-2; 7 bases are shared with TRBD1. The J segment lost 5 bases and the V segment lost 6 bases, leaving 9 bases of the junction unmatched. Germline-derived CDR1 and CDR2 are ENHRY and SYGVKD. The CDR3 runs 14 residues. CDR3 sequence (DNA): TGTGCCATCAGCGAGCTTACAGGGGAATATGGCTACACCTTC. Translation gives CAISELTGEYGYTF.

The V and J genes are TRBV7-3 and TRBJ2-2, with D possibly TRBD1 on 6 matching bases. This CDR3 contains 13 residues. CDR1 and CDR2 from the germline V gene are SGHTA and FQGTGA. Trimming left V 5 bases short and J 7 bases short, with 11 bases between. CDR3 nucleotide sequence: TGTGCCAGCAGCATCCCAGGGGTCGGGGAGCTGTTTTTT. Its protein is CASSIPGVGELFF.

The genes are TRBV6-5 and TRBJ2-5; the D is unclear. CDR1 is MNHEY, CDR2 SVGAGI, per germline. This CDR3 is 15 amino acids long. Trimming pared 1 base from V and 4 bases from J, leaving 13 bases between. This CDR3 reads CASSYFDSRRETQYF. For the CDR3, the DNA is TGTGCCAGCAGTTACTTCGACTCCCGGCGAGAGACCCAGTACTTC.

The chain joins TRBV30 to TRBJ1-5, with D hard to call. Trimming took off 2 bases at V and 2 bases at J, with 10 bases between the two ends. Germline CDR1 is GTSNPN and CDR2 is SVGIG (reference sequence). The length of the CDR3 is 14 residues. This CDR3 reads CAWSRTAGNQPQHF. The DNA for the CDR3 is TGTGCCTGGAGTAGGACGGCTGGCAATCAGCCCCAGCATTTT.

Only a few counts were recorded for this clone. This chain joins TRBV11-2 and TRBJ2-3; tentative D call: TRBD1 (5 bases). V was trimmed by 1 base and J by 7 bases, leaving 6 bases between them. Per germline, CDR1 SGHAT and CDR2 FQNNGV. CDR3 length: 12 residues. This CDR3 reads CASSLGQNTQYF. In DNA form, the CDR3 reads TGTGCCAGCAGCTTAGGACAGAATACGCAGTATTTT.

The chain employs TRBV5-1 and TRBJ2-5; 7 bases map to TRBD2. Trimming removed 6 bases from V and 5 bases from J; junction bases left unmatched: 13. The CDR3 extends over 15 amino acids. Germline CDR1 is SGHRS and CDR2 is YFSETQ. The CDR3 spells CASKGTTAPRETQYF. The CDR3 DNA follows: TGCGCCAGCAAGGGGACTACCGCCCCCCGGGAGACCCAGTACTTC.

The rearrangement uses TRBV7-8 and TRBJ2-7, with no clear D. V lost 5 bases to trimming and J lost 6 bases, with 11 bases between them. CDR3 length equals 12 residues. Germline V gives CDR1 SGHVS, CDR2 FQNEAQ. DNA for the CDR3: TGTGCCAGCAGCCAGGACGGGTCCGAGCAGTACTTC. It is translated as CASSQDGSEQYF. Combining the CDR3 with reference TRBV7-8 and TRBJ2-7 gives the whole variable domain GAGVSQSPRYKVAKRGQDVALRCDPISGHVSLFWYQQALGQGPEFLTYFQNEAQLDKSGLPSDRFFAERPEGSVSTLKIQRTQQEDSAVYLCASSQDGSEQYFGPGTRLTVT.

V and J are TRBV6-5 and TRBJ1-3, with D possibly TRBD1 on 5 matching bases. The V gene lost 6 bases and the J gene lost 3 bases, with 12 bases spanning the gap. The germline V gene has CDR1 MNHEY and CDR2 SVGAGI. The CDR3 sequence is 14 residues long. In DNA, the CDR3 is TGTGCCAGCAGAGACACGGGGGGTGGAAACACCATATATTTT. As protein: CASRDTGGGNTIYF.

This clone has a handful of counts. The chain recombines TRBV10-3 with TRBJ1-1; 7 bases align to TRBD1. V was clipped by 4 bases and J by 8 bases; unmatched bases: 4. The germline V gene encodes CDR1 ENHRY and CDR2 SYGVKD. CDR3 size: 12 residues. This CDR3 is CAISADRTEAFF. In nucleotides, the CDR3 is TGTGCCATCAGTGCGGACAGGACCGAAGCTTTCTTT.

This clone was counted only a few times. The sample has other DNA sequences that encode this CDR3 too. CDR3 residues: CASSPGTSVTDTQYF. The CDR3 DNA reads as TGTGCCAGCAGCCCCGGGACTAGCGTCACAGATACGCAGTATTTT. The rearrangement joins TRBV5-4 to TRBJ2-3; 10 bases line up with TRBD2. The CDR3 length is 15 residues. Trimming at V came to 4 bases and at J to 2 bases, leaving 4 bases not matched to a gene. The germline CDR1 and CDR2 sequences are SGHNT and YYREEE (reference sequence).

In DNA form, the CDR3 reads TGTGCCAGCAGCTTAGGCCGGGACGGCTCCCGGGACGGCTACACCTTC. This codes for CASSLGRDGSRDGYTF. The chain combines TRBV5-6 with TRBJ1-2, with D tentatively TRBD1 (5 bases). Between the trimmed V and J ends, which lost 2 bases and 8 bases, there was a span of 22 bases. The CDR3 totals 16 residues. Germline CDR1 is SGHDT and CDR2 is YYEEEE.

The chain combines TRBV5-1 with TRBJ1-1, with D uncertain. Between the trimmed V and J ends, which lost 4 bases and 0 bases, there was a span of 16 bases. The CDR3 runs 16 residues. CDR1 is SGHRS, CDR2 YFSETQ, per germline. CDR3 protein: CASSTLPTSLNTEAFF. CDR3 DNA: TGCGCCAGCAGCACCCTCCCGACAAGCTTGAACACTGAAGCTTTCTTT.

This clone was counted only a few times. The J gene is TRBJ1-1, the V gene TRBV7-9; D is possibly TRBD1 (5 bases). Germline loops: CDR1 SEHNR, CDR2 FQNEAQ (reference sequence). V gave up 4 bases and J gave up 2 bases, with 14 bases separating them. This CDR3 has 15 amino acids. As DNA, the CDR3 is TGTGCCAGCAGCTCCCCACAGGTCCATAACACTGAAGCTTTCTTT. The encoded protein is CASSSPQVHNTEAFF.